This entry describes one TCR beta chain. Original data processing: Quantification of nucleated cells was approximated via reference gene primer amplification. TCRdb's copy holds only in-frame clones and misses some; the assay was immunoSEQ multiplex PCR. The DNA was the basis for D and trimming; V, J and clone size are from that table. Altogether tens of thousands of clones are present, about four fifths being singletons, with the ten largest covering under 5.5%. This record belongs to a study of blood T cell repertoires in COVID-19. Overall study: Italy, Spain and the United States were the sources of the convalescent and acute COVID-19 samples. From T cells, B-cell-depleted T cells, or PBMCs came the material, which was cDNA or gDNA.

The Seattle patients joined while their infection was active and were tracked longitudinally afterward. Per the germline V gene, CDR1 is MNHEY and CDR2 is SVGAGI. Germline trimming cut 6 bases from V and 7 bases from J; bases unmatched to any gene: 10. The CDR3 loop spans 14 amino acids. The TCR sequence derives from an elderly man with COVID-19, enrolled during active disease. Sequencing was done on a sample of peripheral blood. This rearrangement joins TRBV6-5 to TRBJ2-3, with 7 bases aligning to TRBD1. The CDR3 DNA sequence: TGTGCCAGCAGGGATGACAGGGCGAAAAATACGCAGTATTTT. Protein sequence: CASRDDRAKNTQYF.